Each of the 5 T cell receptor beta chains below was sequenced from the same sample in a study of T cell repertoires in cytomegalovirus infection. These receptors lack a known antigen. TCRdb reprocessed the reads with MiXCR, giving one entry per CDR3 protein. The data hold 450,000 to 550,000 distinct CDR3 sequences, with approximately 46% observed a single time. The specimen comprised cultured PBMCs, sampled from culture after CMV antigen stimulation. These receptors all come from a human donor in good health (CMV status not recorded). Some clones in this sample may be carry-over from other donors' samples.

The V gene is TRBV20-1, the J gene TRBJ1-5; D is possibly TRBD1 (5 bases). In germline, CDR1 is DFQATT, CDR2 SNEGSKA (reference sequence). Deletions cut 5 bases from V and 2 bases from J, with 10 bases between. This CDR3 contains 13 residues. The CDR3 spells CSAADSRNQPQHF. The CDR3 DNA reads as TGCAGTGCTGCCGACAGTCGCAATCAGCCCCAGCATTTT.

The gene calls are TRBV6-2 or TRBV6-3 and TRBJ2-1; D unclear. The CDR3 runs to 14 residues. Germline lookup yields CDR1 MNHEY and CDR2 SVGEGT. The ends were cut back, 11 bases at V and 0 bases at J, with 14 bases in the middle. The CDR3 DNA sequence: TGTGCCGGATCACCTCCAGGCTCCTACAATGAGCAGTTCTTC. Protein: CAGSPPGSYNEQFF.

The V gene is TRBV10-3, the J gene TRBJ2-1; 7 positions agree with TRBD1. The CDR3 contains 14 residues. CDR1 is ENHRY and CDR2 is SYGVKD in the germline V gene. V shed 4 bases, J shed 5 bases, and the junction held 5 bases outside the gene matches. The CDR3 DNA sequence: TGTGCCATCAGTGCAACAGGGGCCAACAATGAGCAGTTCTTC. As protein: CAISATGANNEQFF.

This chain links TRBV2 with TRBJ2-5; tentatively, D is TRBD2 (5 bases). The CDR3 consists of 13 residues. Germline V gene data show CDR1 as SNHLY and CDR2 as FYNNEI. Trimming stripped 4 bases from V and 2 bases from J, with 8 bases between. The CDR3 reads CASSVEAQETQYF. CDR3 nucleotides: TGTGCCAGCAGTGTGGAGGCGCAAGAGACCCAGTACTTC.

This clonotype came up a few times. V usage is TRBV6-2 or TRBV6-3 and J usage is TRBJ1-1; 8 bases fit TRBD1. Germline-derived CDR1 and CDR2 are MNHEY and SVGEGT. The V gene end was trimmed by 6 bases and the J gene end by 5 bases; junction bases not matched to a gene: 8. The CDR3 spans 14 residues. The CDR3 nucleotides read TGTGCCAGCAGCCCAGGACAGGGCGTGACTGAAGCTTTCTTT. Translation: CASSPGQGVTEAFF.